The clone carrying this T cell receptor beta chain has just a few counts. MiXCR, run by TCRdb on the RT-PCR reads, gives a single entry per CDR3 protein. The table has about 680,000 distinct CDR3 sequences, approximately 15% seen once. The receptor comes from a female donor in good health, serving as a healthy control. The material sequenced was memory CD4+ T cells from blood.

The CDR3 here is CAISVGIGLDYGYTF. CDR3 DNA sequence: TGTGCCATCAGTGTCGGGATTGGACTCGACTATGGCTACACCTTC. This chain uses TRBV10-3 with TRBJ1-2; D not certain. The ends were cut back, 4 bases at V and 3 bases at J, with 15 bases in the middle. CDR1 is ENHRY, CDR2 SYGVKD, per germline. CDR3 length equals 15 residues.